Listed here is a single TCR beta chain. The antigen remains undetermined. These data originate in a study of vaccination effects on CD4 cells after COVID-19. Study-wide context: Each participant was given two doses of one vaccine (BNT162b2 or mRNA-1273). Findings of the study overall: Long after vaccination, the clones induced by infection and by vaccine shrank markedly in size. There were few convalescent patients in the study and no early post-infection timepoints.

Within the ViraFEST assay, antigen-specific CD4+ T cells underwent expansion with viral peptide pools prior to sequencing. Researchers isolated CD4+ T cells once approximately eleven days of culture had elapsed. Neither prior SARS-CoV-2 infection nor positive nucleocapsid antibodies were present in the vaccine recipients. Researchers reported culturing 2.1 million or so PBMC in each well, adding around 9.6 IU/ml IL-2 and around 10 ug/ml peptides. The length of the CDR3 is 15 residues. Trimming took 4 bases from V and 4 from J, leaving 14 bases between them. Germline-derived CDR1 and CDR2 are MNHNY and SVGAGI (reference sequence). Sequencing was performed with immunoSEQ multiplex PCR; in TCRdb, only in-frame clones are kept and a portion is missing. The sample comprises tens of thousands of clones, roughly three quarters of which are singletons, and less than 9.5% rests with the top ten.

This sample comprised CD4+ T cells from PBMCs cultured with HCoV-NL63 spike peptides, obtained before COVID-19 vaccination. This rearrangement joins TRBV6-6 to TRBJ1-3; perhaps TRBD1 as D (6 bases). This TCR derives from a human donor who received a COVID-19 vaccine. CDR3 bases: TGTGCCAGCAGTTCCGTGCAGGGGCGGGGAAACACCATATATTTT. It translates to CASSSVQGRGNTIYF.